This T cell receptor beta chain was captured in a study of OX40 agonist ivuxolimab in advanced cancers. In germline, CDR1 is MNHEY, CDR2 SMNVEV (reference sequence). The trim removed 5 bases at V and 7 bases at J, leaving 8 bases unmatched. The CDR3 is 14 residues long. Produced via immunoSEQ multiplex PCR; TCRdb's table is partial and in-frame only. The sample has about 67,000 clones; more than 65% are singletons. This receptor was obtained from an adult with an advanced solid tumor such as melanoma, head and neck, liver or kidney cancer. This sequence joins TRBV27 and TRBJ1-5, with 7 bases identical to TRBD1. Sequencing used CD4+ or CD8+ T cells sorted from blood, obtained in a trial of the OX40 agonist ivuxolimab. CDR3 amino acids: CASSPGQERQPQHF. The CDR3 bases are TGTGCCAGCAGTCCAGGACAGGAACGACAGCCCCAGCATTTT.